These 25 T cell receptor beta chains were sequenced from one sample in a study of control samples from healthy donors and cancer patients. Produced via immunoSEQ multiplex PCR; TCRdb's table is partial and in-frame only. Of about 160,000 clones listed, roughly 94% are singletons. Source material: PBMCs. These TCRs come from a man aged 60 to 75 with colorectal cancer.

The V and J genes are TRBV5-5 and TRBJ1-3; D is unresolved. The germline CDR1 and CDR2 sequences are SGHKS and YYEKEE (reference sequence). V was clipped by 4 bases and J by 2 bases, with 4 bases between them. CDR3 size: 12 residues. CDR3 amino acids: CASSLPGNTIYF. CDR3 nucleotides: TGTGCCAGCAGCCTGCCTGGAAACACCATATATTTT.

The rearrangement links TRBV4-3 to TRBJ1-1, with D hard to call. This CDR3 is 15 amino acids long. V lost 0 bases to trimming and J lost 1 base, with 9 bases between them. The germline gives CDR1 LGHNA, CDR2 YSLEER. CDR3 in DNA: TGCGCCAGCAGCCAAGAGGAGGAAGGGAACACTGAAGCTTTCTTT. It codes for CASSQEEEGNTEAFF.

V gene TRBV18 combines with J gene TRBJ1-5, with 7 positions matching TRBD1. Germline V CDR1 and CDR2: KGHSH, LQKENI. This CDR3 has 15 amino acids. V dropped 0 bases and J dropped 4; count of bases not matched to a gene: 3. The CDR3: CASSPPGQTNQPQHF. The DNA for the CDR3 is TGTGCCAGCTCACCACCGGGACAGACTAATCAGCCCCAGCATTTT. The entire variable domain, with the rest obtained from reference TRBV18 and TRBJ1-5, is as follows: NAGVMQNPRHLVRRRGQEARLRCSPMKGHSHVYWYRQLPEEGLKFMVYLQKENIIDESGMPKERFSAEFPKEGPSILRIQQVVRGDSAAYFCASSPPGQTNQPQHFGDGTRLSIL.

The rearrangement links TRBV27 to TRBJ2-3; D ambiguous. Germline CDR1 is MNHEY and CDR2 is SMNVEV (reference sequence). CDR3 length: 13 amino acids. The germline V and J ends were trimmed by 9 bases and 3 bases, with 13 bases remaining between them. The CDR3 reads CASRTVKTDTQYF. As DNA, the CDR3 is TGTGCCAGTCGGACGGTCAAAACAGATACGCAGTATTTT.

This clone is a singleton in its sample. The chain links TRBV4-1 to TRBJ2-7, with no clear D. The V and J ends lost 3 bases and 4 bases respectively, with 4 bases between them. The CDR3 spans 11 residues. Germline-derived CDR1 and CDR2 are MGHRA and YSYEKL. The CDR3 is CASSHHYEQYF. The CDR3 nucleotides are TGCGCCAGCAGCCATCATTACGAGCAGTACTTC.

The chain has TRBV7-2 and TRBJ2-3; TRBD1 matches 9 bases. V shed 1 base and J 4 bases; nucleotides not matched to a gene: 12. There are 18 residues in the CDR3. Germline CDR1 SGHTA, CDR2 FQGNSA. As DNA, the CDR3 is TGTGCCAGCAGCTTAGGTGGACCGGGACAGGGTGTTCCAGATACGCAGTATTTT. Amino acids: CASSLGGPGQGVPDTQYF.

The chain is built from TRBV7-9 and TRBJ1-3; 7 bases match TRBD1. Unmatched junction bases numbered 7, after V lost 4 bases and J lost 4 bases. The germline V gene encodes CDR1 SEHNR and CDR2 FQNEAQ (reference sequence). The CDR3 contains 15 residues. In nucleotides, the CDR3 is TGTGCCAGCAGCTCCTATCAGGGGGTAGGAAACACCATATATTTT. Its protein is CASSSYQGVGNTIYF.

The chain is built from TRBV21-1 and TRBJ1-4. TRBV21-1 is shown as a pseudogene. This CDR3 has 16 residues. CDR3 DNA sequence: TGTGCCAGCAGCAAAGCGAAGACTGCAACTAATGAAAAACTGTTTTTT. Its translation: CASSKAKTATNEKLFF.

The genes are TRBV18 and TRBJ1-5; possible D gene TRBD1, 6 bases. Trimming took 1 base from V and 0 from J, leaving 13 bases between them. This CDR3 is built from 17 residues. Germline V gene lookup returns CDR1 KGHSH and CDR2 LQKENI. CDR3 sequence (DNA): TGTGCCAGCTCACCACGTGGACAGAGAGATAGCAATCAGCCCCAGCATTTT. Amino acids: CASSPRGQRDSNQPQHF.

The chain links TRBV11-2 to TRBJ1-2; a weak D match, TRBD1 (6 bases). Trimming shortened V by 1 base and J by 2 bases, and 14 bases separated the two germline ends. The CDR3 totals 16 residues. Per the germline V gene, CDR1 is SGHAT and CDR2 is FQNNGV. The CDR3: CASSLGRGGGNYGYTF. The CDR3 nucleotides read TGTGCCAGCAGCTTAGGGCGGGGAGGGGGAAACTATGGCTACACCTTC. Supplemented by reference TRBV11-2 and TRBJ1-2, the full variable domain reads EAGVAQSPRYKIIEKRQSVAFWCNPISGHATLYWYQQILGQGPKLLIQFQNNGVVDDSQLPKDRFSAERLKGVDSTLKIQPAKLEDSAVYLCASSLGRGGGNYGYTFGSGTRLTVV.

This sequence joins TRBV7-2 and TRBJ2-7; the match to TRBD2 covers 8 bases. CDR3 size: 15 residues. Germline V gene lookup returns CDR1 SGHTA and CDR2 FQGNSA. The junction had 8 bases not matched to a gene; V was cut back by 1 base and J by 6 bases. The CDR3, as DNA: TGTGCCAGCAGCTTAGTTAAAGCGGGGGCGACCGAGCAGTACTTC. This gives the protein CASSLVKAGATEQYF.

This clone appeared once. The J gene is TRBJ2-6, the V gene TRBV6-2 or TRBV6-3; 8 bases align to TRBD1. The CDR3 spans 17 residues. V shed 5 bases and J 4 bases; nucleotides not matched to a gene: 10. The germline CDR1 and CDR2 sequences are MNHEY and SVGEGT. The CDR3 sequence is CASSNPTTGAGANVLTF. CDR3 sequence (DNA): TGTGCCAGCAGTAACCCAACGACAGGGGCCGGGGCCAACGTCCTGACTTTC.

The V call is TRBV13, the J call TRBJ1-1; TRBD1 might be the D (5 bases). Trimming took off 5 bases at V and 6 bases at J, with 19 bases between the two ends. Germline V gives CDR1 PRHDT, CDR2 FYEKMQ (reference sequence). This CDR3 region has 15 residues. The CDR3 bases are TGTGCCAGCAGCAAGTGGGGCGGCTTCGGATCTGAAGCTTTCTTT. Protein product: CASSKWGGFGSEAFF.

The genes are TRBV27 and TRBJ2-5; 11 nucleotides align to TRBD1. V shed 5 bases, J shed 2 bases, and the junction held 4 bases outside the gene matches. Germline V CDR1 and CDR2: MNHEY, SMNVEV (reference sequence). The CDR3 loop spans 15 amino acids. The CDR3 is CASSIGQGAQETQYF. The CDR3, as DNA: TGTGCCAGCAGTATCGGACAGGGGGCACAAGAGACCCAGTACTTC.

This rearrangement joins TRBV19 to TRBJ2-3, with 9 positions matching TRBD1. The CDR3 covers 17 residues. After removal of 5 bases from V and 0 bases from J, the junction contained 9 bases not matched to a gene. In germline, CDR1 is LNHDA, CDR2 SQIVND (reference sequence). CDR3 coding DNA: TGTGCCAGTAGTGGACTTTGGACAGGGGCTAGCACAGATACGCAGTATTTT. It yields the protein CASSGLWTGASTDTQYF.

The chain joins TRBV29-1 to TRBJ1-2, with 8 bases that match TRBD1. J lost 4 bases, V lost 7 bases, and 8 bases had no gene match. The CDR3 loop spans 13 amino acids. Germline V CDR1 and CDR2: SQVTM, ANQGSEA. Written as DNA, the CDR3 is TGCAGCGACTCGACAGGGGCTGGCTATGGCTACACCTTC. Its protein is CSDSTGAGYGYTF.

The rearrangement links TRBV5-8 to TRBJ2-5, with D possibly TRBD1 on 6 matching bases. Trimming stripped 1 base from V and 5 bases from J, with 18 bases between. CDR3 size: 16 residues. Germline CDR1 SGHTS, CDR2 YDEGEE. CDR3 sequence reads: CASSLLGQMVSETQYF. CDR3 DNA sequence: TGTGCCAGCAGCTTGTTAGGACAGATGGTTTCGGAGACCCAGTACTTC.

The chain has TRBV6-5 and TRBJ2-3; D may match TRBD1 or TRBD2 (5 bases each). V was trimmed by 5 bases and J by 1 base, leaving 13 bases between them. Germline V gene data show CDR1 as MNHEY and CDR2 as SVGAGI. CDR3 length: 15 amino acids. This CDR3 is CASSPQVGGTDTQYF. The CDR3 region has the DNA TGTGCCAGCAGTCCCCAGGTGGGGGGCACAGATACGCAGTATTTT.

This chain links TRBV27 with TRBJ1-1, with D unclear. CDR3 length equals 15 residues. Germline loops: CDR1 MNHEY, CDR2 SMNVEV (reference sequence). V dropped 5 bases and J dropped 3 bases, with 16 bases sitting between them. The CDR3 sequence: CASSVRTPRHTEAFF. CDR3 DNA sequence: TGTGCCAGCAGTGTTCGGACGCCAAGACACACTGAAGCTTTCTTT.

CDR3 amino acids: CASSMGMTANTEAFF. DNA of the CDR3: TGTGCCAGTAGTATGGGGATGACAGCGAACACTGAAGCTTTCTTT. The genes are TRBV19 and TRBJ1-1; possible D gene TRBD1, 5 bases. Germline V gene sequence: CDR1 LNHDA, CDR2 SQIVND (reference sequence). The CDR3 length is 15 residues. V gave up 3 bases and J gave up 1 base, with 12 bases separating them.

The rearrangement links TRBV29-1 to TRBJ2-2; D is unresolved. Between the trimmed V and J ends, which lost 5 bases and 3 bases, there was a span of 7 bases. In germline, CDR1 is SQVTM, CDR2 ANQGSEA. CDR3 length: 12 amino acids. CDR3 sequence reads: CSVLGYTGELFF. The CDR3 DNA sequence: TGCAGCGTTCTCGGGTACACCGGGGAGCTGTTTTTT.

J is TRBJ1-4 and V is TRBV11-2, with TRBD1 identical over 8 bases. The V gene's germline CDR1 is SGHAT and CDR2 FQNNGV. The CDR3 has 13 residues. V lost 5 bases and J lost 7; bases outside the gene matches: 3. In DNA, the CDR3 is TGTGCCAGCAGCCAGGGGGCAGTTGAAAAACTGTTTTTT. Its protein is CASSQGAVEKLFF.

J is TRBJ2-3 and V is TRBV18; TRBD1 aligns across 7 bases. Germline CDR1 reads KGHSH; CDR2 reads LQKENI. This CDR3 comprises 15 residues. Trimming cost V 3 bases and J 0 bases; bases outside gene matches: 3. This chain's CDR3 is CASSPGQASTDTQYF. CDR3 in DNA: TGTGCCAGCTCACCCGGACAGGCCAGCACAGATACGCAGTATTTT.

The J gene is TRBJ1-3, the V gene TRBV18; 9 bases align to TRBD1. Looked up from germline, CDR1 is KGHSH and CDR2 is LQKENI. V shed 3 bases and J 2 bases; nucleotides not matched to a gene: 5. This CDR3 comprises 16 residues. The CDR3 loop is CASSPRTGEAGNTIYF. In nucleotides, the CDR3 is TGTGCCAGCTCACCGCGGACAGGGGAAGCTGGAAACACCATATATTTT.

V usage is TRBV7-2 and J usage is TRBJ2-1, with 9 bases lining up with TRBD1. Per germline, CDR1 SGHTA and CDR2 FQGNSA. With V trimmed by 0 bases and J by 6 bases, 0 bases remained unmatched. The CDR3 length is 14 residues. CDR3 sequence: CASSLATGGNEQFF. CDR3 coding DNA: TGTGCCAGCAGCTTAGCGACAGGGGGCAATGAGCAGTTCTTC.